The rows below give T cell receptor beta chains drawn from one sample of a study of shared clonotypes between healthy human individuals. The repertoire was sequenced with immunoSEQ multiplex PCR; TCRdb's copy has only in-frame clones and lacks some. The sample consists of 450,000 to 500,000 clones, roughly 80% of them appearing once. What was sequenced was PBMCs. The origin of the receptors is a woman between 40 and 50 years old in good health. Some clones in this sample may be carry-over from other donors' samples. Each CDR3 is given with its conserved first and last residue. The D gene is left open where the match is weak. The size field is filled for only some rows; it gives once, few, many or a size class.

v_call	j_call	clone_size	d_call	cdr3_nt	cdr3_aa
TRBV6-1	TRBJ2-1	-	TRBD2	TGTGCCAGCAGTGAAGGCGTCGGACTAGCAAAAATCTTC	CASSEGVGLAKIF
TRBV19	TRBJ1-5	-	-	TGTGCCAGTAGTATGGTAAGCAATCAGCCCCAGCATTTT	CASSMVSNQPQHF
TRBV30	TRBJ1-2	-	-	TGTGCCTGGAGACCCCCGACAGACTATGGCTACACCTTC	CAWRPPTDYGYTF
TRBV13	TRBJ2-7	-	TRBD1	TGTGCCAGCAGCTTCGACAGGGATTCCTACGAGCAGTACTTC	CASSFDRDSYEQYF
TRBV7-2	TRBJ1-5	-	-	TGTGCCAGCAGCTTAGTCGGGGGGACCAATCAGCCCCAGCATTTT	CASSLVGGTNQPQHF
TRBV10-3	TRBJ2-7	-	TRBD2	TGTGCCATCAGAGAAACTAGCGGGGGAAGCTCCTACGAGCAGTACTTC	CAIRETSGGSSYEQYF
TRBV10-3	TRBJ2-3	-	TRBD2	TGTGCCATCAGTGAGGGGAGCGGGAGGGCCGCAGATACGCAGTATTTT	CAISEGSGRAADTQYF
TRBV7-3	TRBJ2-3	-	TRBD2	TGTGCCAGCAGTACTAGCGGGGTCAGCACAGATACGCAGTATTTT	CASSTSGVSTDTQYF
TRBV7-3	TRBJ2-5	-	-	TGTGCCAGCAGTAAACAGGGATCACTCCAAGAGACCCAGTACTTC	CASSKQGSLQETQYF
TRBV18	TRBJ2-7	-	-	TGTGCCAGCTCACCACCGGCAGGTGCCAACGAGCAGTACTTC	CASSPPAGANEQYF
TRBV28	TRBJ2-1	-	-	TGTGCCAGCAGTCACGACTCGCTTTCCTACAATGAGCAGTTCTTC	CASSHDSLSYNEQFF
TRBV15	TRBJ2-7	many	-	TGTGCCACCAGCCCAGTCGAGGGACGGCCAAGCTCCTACGAGCAGTACTTC	CATSPVEGRPSSYEQYF
TRBV11-2	TRBJ2-7	once	-	TGTGCCAGCAGCTTTTCGCTCTACGAGCAGTACTTC	CASSFSLYEQYF
TRBV19	TRBJ2-1	-	-	TGTGCCAGTAGTAGGGGGAGAACCTACAATGAGCAGTTCTTC	CASSRGRTYNEQFF
TRBV7-9	TRBJ1-2	-	-	TGTGCCAGCAGCTTTGAGGGAGGTCGGCAGGGCTATGGCTACACCTTC	CASSFEGGRQGYGYTF
TRBV2	TRBJ2-1	few	-	TGTGCCAGCAGAGGAGGGAGCTCCTACAATGAGCAGTTCTTC	CASRGGSSYNEQFF
TRBV4-1	TRBJ2-2	-	-	TGTGCCAGCAGCTTAGAACCCCACACCGGGGAGCTGTTTTTT	CASSLEPHTGELFF
TRBV27	TRBJ2-7	many	-	TGTGCCAGCAGCCCCCGGGGAAGAATCAACTACGAGCAGTACTTC	CASSPRGRINYEQYF
TRBV7-9	TRBJ2-1	-	-	TGTGCCAGCAGCTTGGAGACCTCCTACAATGAGCAGTTCTTC	CASSLETSYNEQFF
TRBV29-1	TRBJ2-3	-	-	TGCAGCGTTGATGACCAGAGCACAGATACGCAGTATTTT	CSVDDQSTDTQYF
TRBV19	TRBJ2-3	-	-	TGTGCCAGTAGTCCGAGCTCTAGCACAGATACGCAGTATTTT	CASSPSSSTDTQYF
TRBV6-1	TRBJ1-2	many	TRBD1	TGTGCCAGCAGCGAAGGGGACAGGAATTATGGCTACACCTTC	CASSEGDRNYGYTF
TRBV19	TRBJ2-7	few	-	TGTGCCAGTGGACATACGAGTGCCGTCGAGCAGTACTTC	CASGHTSAVEQYF
TRBV18	TRBJ2-1	-	TRBD2	TGTGCCAGCTCCCACGAGGTACTAGCGGGGGACAATGAGCAGTTCTTC	CASSHEVLAGDNEQFF
TRBV7-9	TRBJ1-2	-	-	TGTGCCAGCAGCTTAGGGGTTGACTATGGCTACACCTTC	CASSLGVDYGYTF
TRBV19	TRBJ1-4	-	TRBD1	TGTGCCAGTAATTGGGGACAGCAAAATGAAAAACTGTTTTTT	CASNWGQQNEKLFF
TRBV6-1	TRBJ2-1	-	TRBD2	TGTGCCAGCAGTGAAGCGGGACTAGCGGTCCCGGGGTTCTTC	CASSEAGLAVPGFF
TRBV30	TRBJ2-2	many	TRBD1	TGTGCCTGGAGGGACAGGGGGCGCGACACCGGGGAGCTGTTTTTT	CAWRDRGRDTGELFF
TRBV5-5	TRBJ2-1	-	TRBD1	TGTGCCAGCAGGGAGACAGGGGGAGCCTACAATGAGCAGTTCTTC	CASRETGGAYNEQFF
TRBV5-6	TRBJ2-5	-	-	TGTGCCAGCAGCTTGAATGGAGGGCCGCAAGAGACCCAGTACTTC	CASSLNGGPQETQYF
TRBV9	TRBJ2-7	-	-	TGTGCCAGCAGCGTGAAAGGCGGCTCCTACGAGCAGTACTTC	CASSVKGGSYEQYF
TRBV5-1	TRBJ1-2	-	-	TGCGCCAGCAGCTTGGTTGGAGGGCCGAACTATGGCTACACCTTC	CASSLVGGPNYGYTF
TRBV7-9	TRBJ2-2	-	-	TGTGCCAGCAGCCCAACAGGGTTCACCGGGGAGCTGTTTTTT	CASSPTGFTGELFF
TRBV11-2	TRBJ2-7	-	-	TGTGCCTGCAGCCTATCCGGGTATGGCGAGCAGTACTTC	CACSLSGYGEQYF
TRBV7-2	TRBJ2-1	-	-	TGTGCCAGCAGCTTACGACGGATACAAGGGGAGCAGTTCTTC	CASSLRRIQGEQFF
TRBV2	TRBJ2-2	-	-	TGTGCCAGCACACCGACAGCGAACACCGGGGAGCTGTTTTTT	CASTPTANTGELFF
TRBV7-6	TRBJ1-4	-	-	TGTGCCAGCAGCCCGAGCGGGTGGGGGGCATTTGAAAAACTGTTTTTT	CASSPSGWGAFEKLFF
TRBV9	TRBJ2-7	-	-	TGTGCCAGCAGCCCCCGGGCAGGGCAGTCCTACGAGCAGTACTTC	CASSPRAGQSYEQYF
TRBV6-1	TRBJ2-1	-	-	TGTGCCAGCAGTGAAGTTACGGACCCCTACAATGAGCAGTTCTTC	CASSEVTDPYNEQFF
TRBV11-2	TRBJ2-7	-	TRBD2	TGTGCCAGCAGCTCCGACGGGACTATGGTAGGAGAGCAGTACTTC	CASSSDGTMVGEQYF
TRBV28	TRBJ2-1	-	-	TGTGCCAGCAGTGACTACAATGAGCAGTTCTTC	CASSDYNEQFF
TRBV28	TRBJ2-1	-	-	TGTGCCAGCAGTTTATGGCCACAATTGACAGGTATAAACGCCTACAATGAGCAGTTCTTC	CASSLWPQLTGINAYNEQFF
TRBV20-1	TRBJ2-7	-	-	TGCAGTGTGCTCCAGGCCTACGAGCAGTACTTC	CSVLQAYEQYF
TRBV18	TRBJ2-1	-	-	TGTGCCAGCTGGGACGAGGGCAATGAGCAGTTCTTC	CASWDEGNEQFF
TRBV30	TRBJ1-5	once	-	TGTGCCTGGAGTGCTGGGAGGCAGCCCCAGCATTTT	CAWSAGRQPQHF